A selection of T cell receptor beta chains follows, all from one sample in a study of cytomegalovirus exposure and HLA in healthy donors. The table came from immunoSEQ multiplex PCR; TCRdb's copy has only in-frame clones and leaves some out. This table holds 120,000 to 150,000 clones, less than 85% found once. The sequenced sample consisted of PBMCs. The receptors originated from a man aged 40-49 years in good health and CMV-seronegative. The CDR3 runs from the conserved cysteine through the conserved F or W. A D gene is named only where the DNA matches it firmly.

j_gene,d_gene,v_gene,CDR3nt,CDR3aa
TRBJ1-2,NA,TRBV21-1,TGTGCCAGCAGCAATAGGAGGGGCCACTATGGCTACACCTTC,CASSNRRGHYGYTF
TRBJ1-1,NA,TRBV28,TGTGCCAGCAGTTTAGTGGCAGGGAACACTGAAGCTTTCTTT,CASSLVAGNTEAFF
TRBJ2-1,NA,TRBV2,TGTGCCAGCAGAGGTCACGGGACCTACAATGAGCAGTTCTTC,CASRGHGTYNEQFF
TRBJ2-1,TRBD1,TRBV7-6,TGTGCCAGCAGCCGACAGGGGGATGAGCAGTTCTTC,CASSRQGDEQFF
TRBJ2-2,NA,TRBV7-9,TGTGCCAGCAGCTTAGCGCGGGGAACCGGGGAGCTGTTTTTT,CASSLARGTGELFF
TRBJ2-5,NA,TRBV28,TGTGCCAGCAGTTTCTCGGTCTCGACTACCTACCAAGAGACCCAGTACTTC,CASSFSVSTTYQETQYF
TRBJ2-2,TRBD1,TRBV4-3,TGCGCCAGCAGCCGGGACAGGGGAGGGACCGGGGAGCTGTTTTTT,CASSRDRGGTGELFF
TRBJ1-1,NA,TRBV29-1,TGCAGCGTTGGAGGTCAGCAAGCTTTCTTT,CSVGGQQAFF
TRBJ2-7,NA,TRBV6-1,TGTGCCAGCAGTCTGCGGCCCCTTGGCGAGCAGTACTTC,CASSLRPLGEQYF
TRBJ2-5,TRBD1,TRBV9,TGTGCCAGCAGCGTAAGAACAGGGGGCTTCGAGACCCAGTACTTC,CASSVRTGGFETQYF
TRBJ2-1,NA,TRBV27,TGTGCCAGCAGTTTAGCGGCTTACAATGAGCAGTTCTTC,CASSLAAYNEQFF